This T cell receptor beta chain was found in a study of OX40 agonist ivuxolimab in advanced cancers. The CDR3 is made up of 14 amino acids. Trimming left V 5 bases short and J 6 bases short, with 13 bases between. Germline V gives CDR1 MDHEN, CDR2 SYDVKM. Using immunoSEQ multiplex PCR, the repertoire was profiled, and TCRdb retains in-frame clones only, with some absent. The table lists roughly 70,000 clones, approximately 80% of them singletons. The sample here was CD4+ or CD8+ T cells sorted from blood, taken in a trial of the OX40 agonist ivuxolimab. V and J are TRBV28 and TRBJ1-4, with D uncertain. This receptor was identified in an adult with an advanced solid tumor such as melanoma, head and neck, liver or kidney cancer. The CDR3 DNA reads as TGTGCCAGCAGTCCCCCCCGGCCGGATGAAAAACTGTTTTTT. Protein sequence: CASSPPRPDEKLFF.